This entry is about one T cell receptor (beta chain). The germline V gene encodes CDR1 MNHEY and CDR2 SMNVEV (reference sequence). Trimming took 5 bases from V and 0 from J, leaving 13 bases between them. The CDR3 is 15 amino acids. These data come from a study of shared clonotypes between healthy human individuals. The repertoire was sequenced with immunoSEQ multiplex PCR; TCRdb's copy has only in-frame clones and lacks some. This table holds over 850,000 clones, around three quarters found once. V gene TRBV27 combines with J gene TRBJ1-2; D is unclear. The specimen sequenced was memory CD4+ T cells from PBMCs. Subset meaning: CD45RA-negative fraction. The TCR comes from a young man in good health. Some clones in this sample may be carry-over from other donors' samples. As DNA, the CDR3 is TGTGCCAGCAGTCAATCCAGAGGGACTAACTATGGCTACACCTTC. It codes for CASSQSRGTNYGYTF.